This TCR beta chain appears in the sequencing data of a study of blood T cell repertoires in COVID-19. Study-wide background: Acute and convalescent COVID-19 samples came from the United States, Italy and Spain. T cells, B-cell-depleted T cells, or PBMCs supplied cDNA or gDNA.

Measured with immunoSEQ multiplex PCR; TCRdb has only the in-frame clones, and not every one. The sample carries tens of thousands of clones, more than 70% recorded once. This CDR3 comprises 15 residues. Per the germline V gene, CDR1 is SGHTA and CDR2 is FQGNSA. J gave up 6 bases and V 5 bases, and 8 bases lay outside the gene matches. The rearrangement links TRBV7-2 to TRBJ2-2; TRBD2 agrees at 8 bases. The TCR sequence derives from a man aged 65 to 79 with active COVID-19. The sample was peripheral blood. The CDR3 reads CASSPGGAVAGELFF. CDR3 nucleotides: TGTGCCAGCAGCCCCGGGGGGGCCGTTGCCGGGGAGCTGTTTTTT.